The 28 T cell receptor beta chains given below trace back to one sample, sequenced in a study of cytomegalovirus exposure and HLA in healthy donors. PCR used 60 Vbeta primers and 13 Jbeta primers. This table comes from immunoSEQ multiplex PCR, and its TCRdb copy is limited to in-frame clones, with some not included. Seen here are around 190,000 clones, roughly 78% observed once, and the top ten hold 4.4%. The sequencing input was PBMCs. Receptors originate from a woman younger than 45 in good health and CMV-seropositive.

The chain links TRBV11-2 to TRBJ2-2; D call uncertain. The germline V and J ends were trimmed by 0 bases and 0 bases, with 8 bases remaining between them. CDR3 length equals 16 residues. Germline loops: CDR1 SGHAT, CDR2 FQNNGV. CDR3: CASSLDRTANTGELFF. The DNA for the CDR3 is TGTGCCAGCAGCTTAGACAGAACCGCGAACACCGGGGAGCTGTTTTTT. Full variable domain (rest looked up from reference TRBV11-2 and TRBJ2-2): EAGVAQSPRYKIIEKRQSVAFWCNPISGHATLYWYQQILGQGPKLLIQFQNNGVVDDSQLPKDRFSAERLKGVDSTLKIQPAKLEDSAVYLCASSLDRTANTGELFFGEGSRLTVL.

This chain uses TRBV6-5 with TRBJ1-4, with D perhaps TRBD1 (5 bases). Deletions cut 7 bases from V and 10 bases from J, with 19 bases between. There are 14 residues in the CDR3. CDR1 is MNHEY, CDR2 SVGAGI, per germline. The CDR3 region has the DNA TGTGCCAGCACCGGTGGAAGGGGCCGCGGAAAACTGTTTTTT. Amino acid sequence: CASTGGRGRGKLFF.

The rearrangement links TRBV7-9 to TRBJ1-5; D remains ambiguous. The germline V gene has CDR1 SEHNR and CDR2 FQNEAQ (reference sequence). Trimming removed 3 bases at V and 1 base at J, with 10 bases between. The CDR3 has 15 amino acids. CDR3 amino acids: CASSFGERSNQPQHF. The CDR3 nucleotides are TGTGCCAGCAGCTTCGGGGAACGGAGCAATCAGCCCCAGCATTTT.

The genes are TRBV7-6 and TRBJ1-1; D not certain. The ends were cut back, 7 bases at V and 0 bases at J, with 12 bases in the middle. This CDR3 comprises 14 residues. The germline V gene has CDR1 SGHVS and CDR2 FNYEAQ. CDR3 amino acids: CASTREGMNTEAFF. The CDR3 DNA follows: TGTGCCAGCACCCGAGAGGGAATGAACACTGAAGCTTTCTTT.

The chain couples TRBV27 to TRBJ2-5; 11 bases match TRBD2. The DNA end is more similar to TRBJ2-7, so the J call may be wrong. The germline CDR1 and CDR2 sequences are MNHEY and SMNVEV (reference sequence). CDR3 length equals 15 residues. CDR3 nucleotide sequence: TGTGCCAGCAGTGTCGGGACTAGCGGATGGTACGAGCAGTACTTC. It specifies CASSVGTSGWYEQYF.

The CDR3, as DNA: TGCGCCAGCAGTCAATCGGGGGGCACTGAAGCTTTCTTT. Its translation is CASSQSGGTEAFF. This chain connects TRBV23-1 to TRBJ1-1, with D perhaps TRBD1 (5 bases). TRBV23-1 is given ORF status, its function remaining uncertain. This CDR3 region has 13 residues. V gave up 0 bases and J gave up 4 bases, with 6 bases separating them.

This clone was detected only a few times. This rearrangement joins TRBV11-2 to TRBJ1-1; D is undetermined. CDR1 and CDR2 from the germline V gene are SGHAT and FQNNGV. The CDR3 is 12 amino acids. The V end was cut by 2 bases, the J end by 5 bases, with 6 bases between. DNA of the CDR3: TGTGCCAGCAGCTTATCAGGTACTGAAGCTTTCTTT. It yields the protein CASSLSGTEAFF.

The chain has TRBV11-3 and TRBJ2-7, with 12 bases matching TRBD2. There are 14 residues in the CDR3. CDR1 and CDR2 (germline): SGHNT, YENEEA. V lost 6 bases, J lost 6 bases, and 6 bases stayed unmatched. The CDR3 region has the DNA TGTGCCAGCAGACGGACTAGCGGGGTTCCCGAGCAGTACTTC. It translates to CASRRTSGVPEQYF.

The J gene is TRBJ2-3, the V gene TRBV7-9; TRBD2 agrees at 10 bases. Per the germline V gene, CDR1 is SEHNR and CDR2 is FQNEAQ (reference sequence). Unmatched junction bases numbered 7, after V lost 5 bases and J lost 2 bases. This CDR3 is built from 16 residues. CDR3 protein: CASSLPTSGHTDTQYF. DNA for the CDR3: TGTGCCAGCAGCCTACCGACTAGCGGGCACACAGATACGCAGTATTTT.

The CDR3 DNA reads TGTGCCAGCAGCATGATCGGGACTTATGGCTACACCTTC. Residues: CASSMIGTYGYTF. The chain recombines TRBV7-2 with TRBJ1-2, with a possible D match to TRBD1 (5 bases). CDR1 and CDR2 (germline): SGHTA, FQGNSA. This CDR3 region has 13 residues. The ends were cut back, 5 bases at V and 5 bases at J, with 12 bases in the middle.

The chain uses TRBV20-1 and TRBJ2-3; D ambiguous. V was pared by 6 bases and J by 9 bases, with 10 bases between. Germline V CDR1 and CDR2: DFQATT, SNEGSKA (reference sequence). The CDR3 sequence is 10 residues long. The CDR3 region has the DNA TGCAGTGCCTACCAAGTGACGCAGTATTTT. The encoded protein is CSAYQVTQYF.

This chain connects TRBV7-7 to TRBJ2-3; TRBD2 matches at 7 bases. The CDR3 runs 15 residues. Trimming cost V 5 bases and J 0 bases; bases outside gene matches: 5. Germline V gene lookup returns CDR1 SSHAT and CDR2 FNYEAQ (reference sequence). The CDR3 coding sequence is TGTGCCAGCAGCCCGAGCGGGGCAAGCACAGATACGCAGTATTTT. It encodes CASSPSGASTDTQYF. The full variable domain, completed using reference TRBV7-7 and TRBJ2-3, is GAGVSQSPRYKVTKRGQDVTLRCDPISSHATLYWYQQALGQGPEFLTYFNYEAQPDKSGLPSDRFSAERPEGSISTLTIQRTEQRDSAMYRCASSPSGASTDTQYFGPGTRLTVL.

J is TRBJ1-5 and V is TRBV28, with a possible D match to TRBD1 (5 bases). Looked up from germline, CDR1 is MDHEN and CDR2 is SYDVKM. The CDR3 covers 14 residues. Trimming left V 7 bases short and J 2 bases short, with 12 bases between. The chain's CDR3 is CASTGGWGNQPQHF. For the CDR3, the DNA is TGTGCCAGCACGGGGGGTTGGGGCAATCAGCCCCAGCATTTT.

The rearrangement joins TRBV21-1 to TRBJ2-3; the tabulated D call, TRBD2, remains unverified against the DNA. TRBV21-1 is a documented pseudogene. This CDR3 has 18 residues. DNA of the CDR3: TGTGCCAGCAGCAAAATACCTGATGCGGCCTTGCGCACAGATACGCAGTATTTT. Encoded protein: CASSKIPDAALRTDTQYF.

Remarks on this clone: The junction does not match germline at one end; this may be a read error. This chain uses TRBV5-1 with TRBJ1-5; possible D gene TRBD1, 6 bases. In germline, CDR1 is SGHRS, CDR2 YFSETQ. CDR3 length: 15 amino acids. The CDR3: CTSSLEDSSNQPQHF. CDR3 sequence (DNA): TGCACCAGCAGCTTGGAGGACAGTAGCAATCAGCCCCAGCATTTT. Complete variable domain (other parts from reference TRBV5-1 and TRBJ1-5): KAGVTQTPRYLIKTRGQQVTLSCSPISGHRSVSWYQQTPGQGLQFLFEYFSETQRNKGNFPGRFSGRQFSNSRSEMNVSTLELGDSALYLCTSSLEDSSNQPQHFGDGTRLSIL.

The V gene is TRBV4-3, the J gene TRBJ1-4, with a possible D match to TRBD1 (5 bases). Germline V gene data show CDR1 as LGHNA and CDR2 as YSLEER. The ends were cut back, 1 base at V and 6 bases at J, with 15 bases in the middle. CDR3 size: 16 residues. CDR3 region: CASSQVGTGGYEKLFF. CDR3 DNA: TGCGCCAGCAGCCAAGTGGGAACGGGGGGGTATGAAAAACTGTTTTTT.

DNA for the CDR3: TGTGCCAGCGGAATAGACAGGGATCAAAACATTCAGTACTTC. It encodes CASGIDRDQNIQYF. V and J are TRBV27 and TRBJ2-4; TRBD1 agrees at 7 bases. Germline CDR1 reads MNHEY; CDR2 reads SMNVEV (reference sequence). With V trimmed by 8 bases and J by 5 bases, 9 bases remained unmatched. The CDR3 consists of 14 residues.

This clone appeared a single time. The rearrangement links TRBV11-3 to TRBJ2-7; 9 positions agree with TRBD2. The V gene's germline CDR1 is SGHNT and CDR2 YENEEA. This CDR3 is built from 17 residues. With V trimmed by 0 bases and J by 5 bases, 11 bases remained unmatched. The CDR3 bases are TGTGCCAGCAGCTTAGAAGCGGGAGGTTTGGTCGGCCACGAGCAGTACTTC. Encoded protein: CASSLEAGGLVGHEQYF.

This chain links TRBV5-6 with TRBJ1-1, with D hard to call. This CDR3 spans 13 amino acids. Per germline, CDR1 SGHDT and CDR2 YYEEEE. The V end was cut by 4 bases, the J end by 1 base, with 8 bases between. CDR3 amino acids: CASSRERNTEAFF. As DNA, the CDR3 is TGTGCCAGCAGCCGGGAGAGGAACACTGAAGCTTTCTTT. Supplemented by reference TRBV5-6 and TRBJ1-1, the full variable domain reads DAGVTQSPTHLIKTRGQQVTLRCSPKSGHDTVSWYQQALGQGPQFIFQYYEEEERQRGNFPDRFSGHQFPNYSSELNVNALLLGDSALYLCASSRERNTEAFFGQGTRLTVV.

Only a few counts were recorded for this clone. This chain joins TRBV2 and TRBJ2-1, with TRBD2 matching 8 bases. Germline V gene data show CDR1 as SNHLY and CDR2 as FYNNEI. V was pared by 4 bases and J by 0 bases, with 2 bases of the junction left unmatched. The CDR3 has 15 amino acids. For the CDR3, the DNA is TGTGCCAGCAGTGTTAGCGGGAACTCCTACAATGAGCAGTTCTTC. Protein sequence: CASSVSGNSYNEQFF.

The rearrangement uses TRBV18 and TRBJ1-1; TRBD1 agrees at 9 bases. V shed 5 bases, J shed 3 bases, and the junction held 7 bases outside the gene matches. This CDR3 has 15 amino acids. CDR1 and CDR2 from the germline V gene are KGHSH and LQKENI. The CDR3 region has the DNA TGTGCCAGCTCAGAGAGGACAGGGGCGGACACTGAAGCTTTCTTT. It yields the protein CASSERTGADTEAFF.

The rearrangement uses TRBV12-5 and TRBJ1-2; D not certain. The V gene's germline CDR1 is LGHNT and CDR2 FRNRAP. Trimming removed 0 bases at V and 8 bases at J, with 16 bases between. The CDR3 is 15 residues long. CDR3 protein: CASGLVSGVLDGYTF. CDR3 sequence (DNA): TGTGCTAGTGGTTTGGTTTCCGGGGTCCTGGACGGCTACACCTTC.

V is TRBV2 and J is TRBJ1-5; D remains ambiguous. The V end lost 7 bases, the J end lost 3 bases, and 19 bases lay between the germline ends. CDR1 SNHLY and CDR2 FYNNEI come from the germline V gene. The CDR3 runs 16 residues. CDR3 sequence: CASNVFKLGANQPQHF. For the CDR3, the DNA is TGTGCCAGCAACGTATTCAAGCTTGGAGCCAATCAGCCCCAGCATTTT.

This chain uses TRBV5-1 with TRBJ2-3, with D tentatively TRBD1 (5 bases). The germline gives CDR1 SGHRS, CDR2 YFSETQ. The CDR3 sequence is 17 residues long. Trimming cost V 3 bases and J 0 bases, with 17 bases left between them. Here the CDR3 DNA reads TGCGCCAGCAGCTCCTCCCCTCAGGGAACTAGCACAGATACGCAGTATTTT. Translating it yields CASSSSPQGTSTDTQYF.

CDR3 in amino acids: CASSVDASPRTDTQYF. The CDR3 nucleotides are TGTGCCAGCAGCGTAGATGCTAGCCCTAGGACAGATACGCAGTATTTT. This rearrangement joins TRBV9 to TRBJ2-3; D perhaps matches TRBD2 (5 bases). The CDR3 has 16 amino acids. From germline, CDR1 is SGDLS and CDR2 YYNGEE. V was trimmed by 0 bases and J by 3 bases, leaving 14 bases between them.

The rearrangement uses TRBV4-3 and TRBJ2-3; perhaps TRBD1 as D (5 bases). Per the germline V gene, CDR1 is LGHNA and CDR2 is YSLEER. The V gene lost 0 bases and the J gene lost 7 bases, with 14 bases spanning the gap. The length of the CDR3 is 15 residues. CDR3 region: CASSQEGAGSNTQYF. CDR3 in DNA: TGCGCCAGCAGCCAAGAAGGGGCAGGTTCAAATACGCAGTATTTT.

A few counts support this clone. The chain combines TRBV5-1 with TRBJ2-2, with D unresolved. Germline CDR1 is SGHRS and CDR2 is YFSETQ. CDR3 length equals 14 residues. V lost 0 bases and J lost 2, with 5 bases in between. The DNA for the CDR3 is TGCGCCAGCAGCTTGGACTATAACACCGGGGAGCTGTTTTTT. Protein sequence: CASSLDYNTGELFF.

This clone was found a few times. CDR3 DNA: TGCAGCGCCGGACTAAAGAATGAGCAGTTCTTC. This codes for CSAGLKNEQFF. V and J are TRBV20-1 and TRBJ2-1; D perhaps matches TRBD2 (6 bases). Per the germline V gene, CDR1 is DFQATT and CDR2 is SNEGSKA (reference sequence). The CDR3 length is 11 residues.